This T cell receptor beta chain was recovered during a study of T-cell reconstitution after alpha-beta-depleted transplantation in children. For TCRbeta, the library was prepared with unique molecular identifiers. TCRdb processed the PCR reads anew with MiXCR; each CDR3 protein has one entry. The sample has around 96,000 distinct CDR3 sequences; 10% to 15% are singletons. V was clipped by 0 bases and J by 9 bases; unmatched bases: 5. The germline CDR1 and CDR2 sequences are SGHNT and YYREEE (reference sequence). The CDR3 totals 15 residues. This sample comprised PBMCs from the stem cell graft donor, obtained from the stem cell graft. The TCR comes from a human donor who donated a stem cell graft to a child with inherited bone marrow failure. The genes are TRBV5-4 and TRBJ2-1; 11 bases fit TRBD2. DNA for the CDR3: TGTGCCAGCAGCTTGGTAGCGGGAGGGCCAGCTGAGCAGTTCTTC. It is translated as CASSLVAGGPAEQFF.